This T cell receptor beta chain was profiled in a study of T cells expressing NK-cell markers (dated by TCRdb to the early 2020s). Some background on the complete study: In sorted CD3+CD56+NKG2C+, CD3+CD56+NKG2C- and CD3+CD56-NKG2C+ T-cell subsets from about eight donors, TCR beta-chain repertoires were profiled. Among the eight sequenced donors, seven were HCMV-seropositive and one was HCMV-seronegative. The study sequenced eight donors, all healthy volunteers chosen at random: three men and five women. Illumina HiSeq 2000/2500, MiSeq or NextSeq was used to sequence libraries as 2 x 150 bp reads.

Sequencing used an Illumina HiSeq 2000. 5'RACE template switching, by which a universal primer site and unique molecular identifiers were added, was used to make TCR beta cDNA libraries. cDNA synthesis was primed from the TCR beta constant segment, followed by two successive PCR amplification steps. The paper's processing steps were these. MIGEC handled demultiplexing of the reads and grouping by UMI, while MiTCR was used to assemble and quantify clonotypes. To exclude erroneous sequences, any TCR cDNA sequence not supported by at least two reads was discarded. The tcR package was used for downstream repertoire analysis, and clonotypes were matched between fractions using CDR3 nucleotide sequence together with V segment. Antigen specificity was annotated against VDJdb with VDJmatch, allowing one amino acid substitution in CDR3. TCRdb reprocessed the public reads and reports one entry per CDR3 protein sequence, without DNA. Clone size and V and J calls follow TCRdb, not the original study. The table for this sample lists 250,000 or so distinct CDR3 sequences. The top ten constitute around 3.9% of the sample.

The paper's findings and limits, for the study overall: Whether the expanded NKG2C-expressing T cell clones were specific for HCMV antigens was left unclear. Those dominant clonotypes were again the most abundant among CD3+CD56-NKG2C+ cells in four donors, at about 28.3-65%. In several donors, the dominant CD3+CD56+NKG2C+ clonotypes ranked among the top 10 CD8+ clonotypes, making up 1.0-7.0% of CD8+ T cells.

As regards this clonotype: Its antigen has not been determined.

There are 14 amino acids in the CDR3, from cysteine to phenylalanine inclusive. No DNA sequence was recorded. The germline V gene sets CDR1 to MDHEN and CDR2 to SYDVKM. To determine HCMV serostatus, a commercial ELISA kit was used to detect HCMV-specific IgG in serum. Ficoll density gradient centrifugation was used to isolate peripheral blood mononuclear cells from blood. The sequenced sample consisted of blood T cells: a sorted CD56 or NKG2C T cell subset, CD4+ or CD8+ T cells, or bulk PBMC T cells (not recorded which). The TCR comes from a woman aged 18-70 years in good health. Recombination connected TRBV28 to TRBJ2-1; TCRdb proposes TRBD1, but this gene call is untestable without DNA. For the CDR3, the sequence is CACHPGDERNEQFF.